This TCR beta chain was retrieved from a study of shared clonotypes between healthy human individuals. Findings and limits, study-wide: Compared with memory subsets, naive subsets generally had larger estimated richness. The authors expected sequencing depth to affect clonotype sharing among donors.

Caucasian adults residing in Nashville, Tennessee made up all the donors. The sample holds many counts of this clone. The antigen is undetermined. For sorted subsets, 150 to 250 ng DNA per replicate equaled roughly 30,000 T cell genomes. TCRdb's copy holds only in-frame clones and misses some; the assay was immunoSEQ multiplex PCR. The sample lists around 700,000 clones, around four fifths occurring once. The receptor was derived from a woman aged 30 to 39 in good health. Material: memory CD4+ T cells sorted from blood. Sample subset: CD45RA-negative fraction.

CDR3 sequence reads: CASRRASDPEQFF. The CDR3 bases are TGTGCCAGCAGACGGGCTAGCGACCCTGAGCAGTTCTTC. The chain links TRBV6-6 to TRBJ2-1, with a weak D call TRBD2 (6 bases). Germline CDR1 and CDR2: MNHNY and SVGAGI (reference sequence). Trimming removed 6 bases from V and 9 bases from J, with 15 bases in between. This CDR3 region has 13 residues.